The clone carrying this T cell receptor beta chain occurred a few times. What it recognizes is unknown. The data were taken from a study of beta chain features in type 1 diabetes. Study-level points and caveats: When Type 1 diabetes patients were examined, their TCRB CDR3s proved moderately but significantly shorter in all four CD4+ subsets. Overrepresentation of cells with high TCR expression could result from cDNA sequencing. PCR might preferentially amplify shorter templates, equally in patients and controls.

What was sequenced were expressed TCRB transcripts, since all of the isolated RNA had been reverse transcribed. The repertoire was sequenced with immunoSEQ multiplex PCR; TCRdb's copy has only in-frame clones and lacks some. The table lists 350,000 to 450,000 clones, around 13% of them singletons, with 0.0095% to 0.011% in the top ten. V gave up 7 bases and J gave up 2 bases; unmatched junction bases: 6. CDR3 size: 13 residues. The V gene's germline CDR1 is SQVTM and CDR2 ANQGSEA. The clonotype comes from a woman aged 18-29 years with type 1 diabetes. The chain recombines TRBV29-1 with TRBJ2-5; 8 bases match TRBD2. The sample taken for sequencing was naive CD4+ T cells from blood. The CDR3 loop is CSAGTSWQETQYF. The CDR3 region has the DNA TGCAGCGCTGGGACTAGTTGGCAAGAGACCCAGTACTTC.